A single sample gave rise to the 8 T cell receptor beta chains below, sequenced in a study of T cells in Graves' hyperthyroidism and ophthalmopathy. The source material, RNA transcripts, was used to amplify TCR beta CDR3 regions. The TCR CDR3 first-round RT-PCR relied on the HTBI primer set. A single record per CDR3 protein comes from TCRdb applying MiXCR to the multiplex PCR reads. The table records about 250,000 distinct CDR3 sequences, 22% of them present only once. Sequencing used blood. Receptors were obtained from a man in his thirties or forties with Graves' ophthalmopathy.

There are a few counts of this clonotype. The CDR3 region is CSVEDRGDRVYNEQFF. CDR3 coding DNA: TGCAGCGTTGAAGATCGGGGGGACAGGGTATACAATGAGCAGTTCTTC. The rearrangement joins TRBV29-1 to TRBJ2-1, with TRBD1 matching over 9 bases. This CDR3 has 16 residues. V was pared by 0 bases and J by 4 bases, with 7 bases of the junction left unmatched. CDR1 is SQVTM and CDR2 is ANQGSEA in the germline V gene.

This CDR3 reads CASSEAFGGSDGYTF. CDR3 bases: TGTGCCAGCAGTGAAGCTTTCGGGGGATCTGATGGCTACACCTTC. The chain links TRBV6-1 to TRBJ1-2; TRBD1 is a possible D gene (5 bases). From germline, CDR1 is MNHNS and CDR2 SASEGT. V dropped 0 bases and J dropped 6 bases, with 14 bases sitting between them. The CDR3 length is 15 residues.

There are a few counts of this clonotype. The chain links TRBV5-5 to TRBJ2-7; D is unclear. This CDR3 spans 12 amino acids. Germline loops: CDR1 SGHKS, CDR2 YYEKEE (reference sequence). The V end lost 4 bases, the J end lost 5 bases, and 10 bases lay between the germline ends. CDR3 in DNA: TGTGCCAGCAGCCGACCTAGGGACGAGCAGTACTTC. Its translation: CASSRPRDEQYF.

This rearrangement joins TRBV13 to TRBJ2-7; D might be TRBD1 or TRBD2, each matching 5 bases. Looked up from germline, CDR1 is PRHDT and CDR2 is FYEKMQ (reference sequence). This CDR3 has 12 residues. Between the trimmed V and J ends, which lost 8 bases and 0 bases, there was a span of 8 bases. CDR3 nucleotides: TGTGCCAGCTCTGGGACCTCCTACGAGCAGTACTTC. This translates into CASSGTSYEQYF.

There are a few counts of this clonotype. The gene calls are TRBV27 and TRBJ2-7, with 8 bases lining up with TRBD1. J gave up 4 bases and V 5 bases, and 10 bases lay outside the gene matches. Germline assignment: CDR1 MNHEY and CDR2 SMNVEV (reference sequence). The CDR3 is 15 residues long. The CDR3 loop is CASSRSQGARYEQYF. The DNA of the CDR3 is TGTGCCAGCAGTCGAAGTCAGGGGGCTCGTTACGAGCAGTACTTC.

This clonotype was counted between two and nine times. The chain links TRBV6-1 to TRBJ1-1, with TRBD1 matching over 8 bases. Per germline, CDR1 MNHNS and CDR2 SASEGT. Trimming cost V 7 bases and J 0 bases; bases outside gene matches: 7. The CDR3 runs 15 residues. CDR3: CASTDRQGLNTEAFF. As DNA, the CDR3 is TGTGCCAGCACTGACCGACAGGGGTTGAACACTGAAGCTTTCTTT.

This chain joins TRBV11-1 and TRBJ2-1, with D perhaps matching TRBD2 (6 bases). Trimming shortened V by 3 bases and J by 0 bases, and 9 bases separated the two germline ends. Germline lookup yields CDR1 SGHAT and CDR2 FQDESV (reference sequence). The CDR3 has 15 residues. The CDR3 DNA follows: TGTGCCAGCAGCTTTCGGGAGACCTCCTACAATGAGCAGTTCTTC. The encoded protein is CASSFRETSYNEQFF.

This clonotype was counted many times. This chain links TRBV29-1 with TRBJ2-3; TRBD1 might be the D (5 bases). The CDR3 extends over 13 amino acids. Trimming removed 6 bases at V and 7 bases at J, with 17 bases between. Germline CDR1 SQVTM, CDR2 ANQGSEA. The DNA of the CDR3 is TGCAGCGTCCGTCCGGCAAGGGGTAATACGCAGTATTTT. Translating gives CSVRPARGNTQYF.